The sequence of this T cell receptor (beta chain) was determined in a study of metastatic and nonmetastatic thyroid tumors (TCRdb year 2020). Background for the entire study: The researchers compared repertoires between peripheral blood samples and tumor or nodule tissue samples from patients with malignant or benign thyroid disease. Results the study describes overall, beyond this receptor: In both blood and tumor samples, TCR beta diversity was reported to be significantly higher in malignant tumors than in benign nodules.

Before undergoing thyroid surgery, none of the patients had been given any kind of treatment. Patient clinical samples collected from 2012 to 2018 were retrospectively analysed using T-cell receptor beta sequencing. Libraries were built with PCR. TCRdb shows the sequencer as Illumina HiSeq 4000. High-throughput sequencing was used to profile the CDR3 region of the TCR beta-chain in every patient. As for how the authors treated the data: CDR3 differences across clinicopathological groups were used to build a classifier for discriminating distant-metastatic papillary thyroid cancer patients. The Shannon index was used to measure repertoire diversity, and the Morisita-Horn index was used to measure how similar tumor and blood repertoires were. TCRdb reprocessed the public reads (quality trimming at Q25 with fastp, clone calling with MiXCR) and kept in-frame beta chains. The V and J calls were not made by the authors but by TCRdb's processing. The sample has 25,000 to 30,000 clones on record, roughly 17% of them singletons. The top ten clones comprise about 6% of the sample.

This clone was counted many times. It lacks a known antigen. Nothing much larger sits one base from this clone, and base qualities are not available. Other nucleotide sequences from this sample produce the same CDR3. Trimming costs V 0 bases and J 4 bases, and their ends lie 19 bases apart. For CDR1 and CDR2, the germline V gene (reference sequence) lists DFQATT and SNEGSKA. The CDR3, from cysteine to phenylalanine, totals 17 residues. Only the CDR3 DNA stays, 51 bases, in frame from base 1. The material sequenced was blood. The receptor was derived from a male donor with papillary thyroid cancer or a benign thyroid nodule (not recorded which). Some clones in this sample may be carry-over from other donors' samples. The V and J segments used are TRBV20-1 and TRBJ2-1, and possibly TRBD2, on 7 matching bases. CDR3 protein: CSARDSGGALGYNEQFF. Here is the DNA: TGCAGTGCTAGAGATAGTGGGGGGGCGCTTGGGTACAATGAGCAGTTCTTC.